Given below is one T cell receptor beta chain in context. The data were taken from a study of shared clonotypes between healthy human individuals. CD45RO-negative, CCR7-positively selected cells formed the naive CD8 fraction, excluding terminally differentiated effector memory CD45RA+ cells. Some clones are missing from TCRdb's copy, which holds only in-frame ones; the method was immunoSEQ multiplex PCR. The sample carries some 2 million clones, about 95% recorded once. CDR1 is LNHNV, CDR2 YYDKDF, per germline (reference sequence). V was cut by 0 bases and J by 1 base, with 19 bases left in between. The CDR3 runs 18 residues.

The sequence was collected from a man aged 18 to 30 in good health. The rearrangement joins TRBV15 to TRBJ2-7; tentatively, D is TRBD1 (5 bases). The sample was naive CD8+ T cells sorted from blood. This CDR3 is CATSRDPGQGKGSYEQYF. The CDR3 DNA reads TGTGCCACCAGCAGAGATCCAGGACAAGGAAAGGGTTCCTACGAGCAGTACTTC.